This is a list of T cell receptor beta chains from one sample in a study of human T cells and chemical hapten exposure. TCRdb reanalysed the RACE reads using MiXCR and keeps one entry per CDR3 protein. The sample holds under 120,000 distinct CDR3 sequences, approximately 9.9% seen once. The sample here was whole blood, taken in connection with sensitization to the hapten diphenylcyclopropenone (DPC). All receptors derive from a woman between 40 and 50 years old with alopecia areata. Some clones in this sample may be carry-over from other donors' samples. Both conserved end residues are part of each CDR3. The order of the fields is D gene, clone size, J gene, V gene, CDR3 protein. A D gene is named only where the DNA matches it firmly. Only part of the rows carry a size: once, few, many, or a class if the clone is expanded.

TRBD2	.	TRBJ2-1	TRBV3-1	CASSLLAGGPSYNEQFF
.	.	TRBJ1-1	TRBV6-2/TRBV6-3	CASSYRDPLSMNTEAFF
.	many	TRBJ1-6	TRBV20-1	CSARAYEGSSPLHF
.	few	TRBJ1-4	TRBV7-9	CASSIDRREKLFF
.	.	TRBJ1-1	TRBV6-2/TRBV6-3	CASSYSTGEAFF
TRBD1	many	TRBJ1-1	TRBV3-1	CASSQDLRRGRLLVPEAFF
TRBD2	many	TRBJ2-7	TRBV20-1	CSAPPRTSGRAYQSYEQYF
.	many	TRBJ2-7	TRBV5-1	CASSPERGEQYF
.	many	TRBJ1-2	TRBV20-1	CSVGLEGYTF
.	.	TRBJ2-7	TRBV5-4	CASSLAVGVYEQYF
.	.	TRBJ2-5	TRBV20-1	CSARGPSQETQYF
.	.	TRBJ1-2	TRBV6-5	CASRVRAENFYGYTF
.	few	TRBJ2-7	TRBV6-2/TRBV6-3	CASSRDSYEQYF
.	many	TRBJ2-5	TRBV5-1	CASSLGPPGAETQYF
.	many	TRBJ1-3	TRBV7-2	CASSGGSENTIYF
.	few	TRBJ2-3	TRBV5-5	CASSLIQGEGTDTQYF
.	.	TRBJ2-7	TRBV7-2	CASSLGGGVRQYF
.	many	TRBJ1-1	TRBV20-1	CSAPMGSIHTEAFF
.	many	TRBJ2-5	TRBV7-8	CASSLRAGSVRKTQYF
.	many	TRBJ2-4	TRBV29-1	CSAGDRSRDIQYF
.	many	TRBJ1-1	TRBV7-9	CASSAEKNTEAFF
.	few	TRBJ1-1	TRBV20-1	CSATDELVNTEAFF
.	.	TRBJ2-7	TRBV28	CASSFVLGPEYF
.	few	TRBJ2-4	TRBV11-2	CASSLASFLQGPTKNIQYF
.	.	TRBJ1-3	TRBV29-1	CSVHVRATAGYSGNTIYF
TRBD1	.	TRBJ2-1	TRBV6-2/TRBV6-3	CASSRDRGHEQFF
.	many	TRBJ2-2	TRBV7-9	CASSLLGGITGELFF
.	many	TRBJ1-5	TRBV27	CASSLSSRRGQPQHF
.	.	TRBJ1-2	TRBV6-2/TRBV6-3	CASSSSSGGTNYGYTF
.	.	TRBJ2-1	TRBV2	CASSDWGGSYNEQFF
TRBD1	few	TRBJ1-6	TRBV7-2	CASSRQGSGNSPLHF
TRBD1	few	TRBJ2-2	TRBV4-3	CASRGARGGGNTGELFF
TRBD1	many	TRBJ2-7	TRBV11-2	CASSSGGYEQYF
TRBD1	many	TRBJ2-7	TRBV29-1	CSVIGSGQVRGEQYF
.	many	TRBJ2-3	TRBV18	CASSPPAQYTDTQYF
TRBD2	many	TRBJ2-2	TRBV9	CASRGEGRSGELFF
TRBD1	many	TRBJ2-2	TRBV6-2/TRBV6-3	CASGTGETGELFF
.	.	TRBJ1-2	TRBV12-3/TRBV12-4	CASSLSNGEYGYTF
TRBD1	many	TRBJ2-5	TRBV5-4	CASSFGTAQETQYF
TRBD1	many	TRBJ1-1	TRBV7-9	CASSLRDRGTFF
TRBD2	few	TRBJ2-5	TRBV7-9	CASTPSNWWERGTQETQYF
.	many	TRBJ2-3	TRBV30	CAWSVSVGTDTQYF
TRBD2	.	TRBJ2-7	TRBV29-1	CSVRGGLAGGPGEQYF
.	many	TRBJ2-3	TRBV12-3/TRBV12-4	CASSLKDTQYF